The 6 T cell receptor beta chains in this list originate from one sample, sequenced in a study of T cells in Graves' hyperthyroidism and ophthalmopathy. RNA transcripts provided the source from which TCR beta CDR3 regions were amplified. The HTBI primer set was used in a first-round RT-PCR of the TCR CDR3. TCRdb re-analysed the multiplex PCR reads in MiXCR, keeping a single row per CDR3 protein. The table lists 700,000 to 950,000 distinct CDR3 sequences, approximately 36% of them singletons, with roughly 30% in the top ten. Input material: blood. Every receptor here comes from a woman between 40 and 50 years old with Graves' hyperthyroidism.

This clonotype was seen more than once but under ten times. The genes are TRBV7-2 and TRBJ1-5; no firm D call. Trimming shortened V by 1 base and J by 7 bases, and 14 bases separated the two germline ends. Germline loops: CDR1 SGHTA, CDR2 FQGNSA. The CDR3 contains 15 residues. CDR3 nucleotide sequence: TGTGCCAGCAGCTTAGTAGGCCAGCTCGGCCAGCCCCAGCATTTT. This encodes CASSLVGQLGQPQHF.

This clonotype came up a few times. Relative to the germline gene, one junction end is altered; a read error may explain this. V and J are TRBV10-2 and TRBJ1-1; 8 bases fit TRBD1. The CDR3 loop spans 17 amino acids. The germline V gene has CDR1 WSHSY and CDR2 SAAADI. The DNA for the CDR3 is TGTGCCAGCAGCCACAGCACAGGGGGTGAGGCGAACACTGAAGCTTTCTTT. This sequence encodes CASSHSTGGEANTEAFF.

The chain couples TRBV7-2 to TRBJ2-7; 7 bases align to TRBD2. V was clipped by 6 bases and J by 2 bases; unmatched bases: 25. The CDR3 has 20 residues. Germline lookup yields CDR1 SGHTA and CDR2 FQGNSA. The CDR3 DNA sequence: TGTGCCAGCAGTTCTAGCCCTCCGACCGATAGAGCGGGACGGCCCTACGAGCAGTACTTC. Translated, it gives CASSSSPPTDRAGRPYEQYF.

The V call is TRBV7-9, the J call TRBJ1-6, with D tentatively TRBD1 (6 bases). The CDR3 runs to 16 residues. CDR1 SEHNR and CDR2 FQNEAQ come from the germline V gene (reference sequence). Trimming removed 1 base at V and 5 bases at J, with 12 bases between. The CDR3 bases are TGTGCCAGCAGCTTAGGGGGGCGACGCAATAATTCACCCCTCCACTTT. This codes for CASSLGGRRNNSPLHF.

The chain links TRBV7-8 to TRBJ1-5; 11 positions agree with TRBD1. Germline V gene sequence: CDR1 SGHVS, CDR2 FQNEAQ. This CDR3 is built from 17 residues. V lost 6 bases and J lost 2; bases outside the gene matches: 9. The CDR3, as DNA: TGTGCCAGCAGTCGGTCGGGACAGGGGGTGGGCAATCAGCCCCAGCATTTT. Its protein is CASSRSGQGVGNQPQHF.

The table lists this clonotype with many counts. This rearrangement joins TRBV19 to TRBJ1-2; D unclear. Germline V gene data show CDR1 as LNHDA and CDR2 as SQIVND (reference sequence). The CDR3 totals 12 residues. Trimming stripped 9 bases from V and 0 bases from J, with 8 bases between. Here the CDR3 reads CASSEANYGYTF. The CDR3 DNA follows: TGTGCCAGCAGTGAAGCTAACTATGGCTACACCTTC.